The next 11 T cell receptor beta chains were all read from a single sample in a study of human T cells and chemical hapten exposure. Within the library, unique molecular identifiers were attached to each individual cDNA molecule. From the reads, TCRdb called clonotypes with MiXCR, one entry per CDR3 protein. The sample contains 120,000 or so distinct CDR3 sequences, around 8.5% of which appear only once. It was unfractionated whole blood from which total RNA was extracted. Sequenced sample: whole blood. The receptors come from a human donor in good health. Some clones in this sample may be carry-over from other donors' samples.

CDR3 protein: CASSLALQGEYSNQPQHF. CDR3 coding DNA: TGTGCCAGCAGCTTAGCGCTCCAGGGCGAGTATAGCAATCAGCCCCAGCATTTT. The chain combines TRBV7-9 with TRBJ1-5; possibly TRBD1 for D (5 bases). CDR1 is SEHNR, CDR2 FQNEAQ, per germline (reference sequence). This CDR3 spans 18 amino acids. V lost 0 bases, J lost 0 bases, and 15 bases lay in between.

This clonotype was recorded many times. The chain carries TRBV5-1 and TRBJ1-2; D might be TRBD1 (5 bases). Germline CDR1 is SGHRS and CDR2 is YFSETQ. V was shortened by 0 bases and J by 5 bases, with 14 bases between the two germline ends. The CDR3 is 15 residues long. The CDR3 sequence: CASSLALGAEYGYTF. The CDR3 bases are TGCGCCAGCAGCTTGGCCCTAGGGGCGGAGTATGGCTACACCTTC.

This clonotype is classed as medium-sized. The V gene is TRBV10-2, the J gene TRBJ1-1, with a weak D call TRBD1 (5 bases). Trimming took off 5 bases at V and 4 bases at J, with 8 bases between the two ends. Per the germline V gene, CDR1 is WSHSY and CDR2 is SAAADI. The CDR3 contains 12 residues. Here the CDR3 reads CASSSGATEAFF. The CDR3, as DNA: TGCGCCAGCAGTAGCGGGGCCACTGAAGCTTTCTTT.

In this sample, this clonotype turned up many times. V usage is TRBV15 and J usage is TRBJ1-5; D perhaps matches TRBD1 (5 bases). The CDR3 has 16 residues. Germline V gene lookup returns CDR1 LNHNV and CDR2 YYDKDF (reference sequence). Trimming pared 3 bases from V and 1 base from J, leaving 13 bases between. The CDR3 here is CATSSELRTSNQPQHF. The CDR3 DNA reads TGTGCCACCAGCAGCGAGTTAAGGACAAGCAATCAGCCCCAGCATTTT. Supplemented by reference TRBV15 and TRBJ1-5, the full variable domain reads DAMVIQNPRYQVTQFGKPVTLSCSQTLNHNVMYWYQQKSSQAPKLLFHYYDKDFNNEADTPDNFQSRRPNTSFCFLDIRSPGLGDTAMYLCATSSELRTSNQPQHFGDGTRLSIL.

This clonotype was seen a handful of times. This chain connects TRBV4-2 to TRBJ1-2; TRBD1 aligns across 10 bases. CDR3 length equals 16 residues. V was pared by 4 bases and J by 4 bases, with 9 bases of the junction left unmatched. CDR1 and CDR2 from the germline V gene are LGHNA and YNFKEQ. CDR3 sequence (DNA): TGTGCCAGCAGCCCCTCGCGACAGGGGGCCCCCTATGGCTACACCTTC. It yields the protein CASSPSRQGAPYGYTF.

At least ten counts were recorded for this clonotype. The chain employs TRBV3-1 and TRBJ1-1, with TRBD1 matching over 9 bases. The CDR3 consists of 17 residues. CDR1 and CDR2 (germline): LGHDT, YNNKEL (reference sequence). Trimming cost V 4 bases and J 0 bases; bases outside gene matches: 9. The CDR3 protein is CASSPRVWTGVNTEAFF. The CDR3 coding sequence is TGTGCCAGCAGCCCCCGGGTTTGGACAGGGGTGAACACTGAAGCTTTCTTT.

This clonotype was detected a few times. The chain uses TRBV7-2 and TRBJ1-2; the D gene is possibly TRBD1 (5 bases). The CDR3 covers 21 residues. Germline V gene lookup returns CDR1 SGHTA and CDR2 FQGNSA. Trimming took off 4 bases at V and 5 bases at J, with 35 bases between the two ends. CDR3 DNA sequence: TGTGCCAGCAGCTCCATACAATCGAGGGGACGGCGTCAGATGCTTCTTTATGGCTACACCTTC. This sequence encodes CASSSIQSRGRRQMLLYGYTF. The variable domain in full, completed from reference TRBV7-2 and TRBJ1-2, reads GAGVSQSPSNKVTEKGKDVELRCDPISGHTALYWYRQSLGQGLEFLIYFQGNSAPDKSGLPSDRFSAERTGGSVSTLTIQRTQQEDSAVYLCASSSIQSRGRRQMLLYGYTFGSGTRLTVV.

The chain recombines TRBV12-3 or TRBV12-4 with TRBJ2-3; TRBD2 matches 9 bases. This CDR3 is built from 15 residues. Losses at the gene ends were 1 base for V and 3 bases for J; bases not matched to a gene: 2. CDR3 amino acids: CASSLGGGATDTQYF. The DNA for the CDR3 is TGTGCCAGCAGTTTAGGCGGGGGGGCTACAGATACGCAGTATTTT.

This clonotype was recorded at least ten times. CDR3 nucleotides: TGTGCCAGCAGCTTGGGGACGTCAAGCTCCTACAATGAGCAGTTCTTC. Translation: CASSLGTSSSYNEQFF. This chain connects TRBV12-3 or TRBV12-4 to TRBJ2-1; D is tentatively TRBD1 or TRBD2 (5 bases each). Trimming removed 6 bases at V and 0 bases at J, with 15 bases between. The CDR3 has 16 residues.

The table lists this clonotype with many counts. V usage is TRBV7-2 and J usage is TRBJ2-1; 13 nucleotides agree with TRBD2. Per the germline V gene, CDR1 is SGHTA and CDR2 is FQGNSA. The CDR3 is made up of 17 amino acids. V lost 1 base, J lost 1 base, and 1 base stayed unmatched. CDR3 sequence: CASSLGLAGGSYNEQFF. CDR3 coding DNA: TGTGCCAGCAGCTTAGGACTAGCGGGGGGTTCCTACAATGAGCAGTTCTTC.

This clonotype was seen a few times. V usage is TRBV19 and J usage is TRBJ2-2; tentative D call: TRBD1 (6 bases). V lost 5 bases, J lost 6 bases, and 13 bases lay in between. Per germline, CDR1 LNHDA and CDR2 SQIVND (reference sequence). This CDR3 is 14 amino acids long. CDR3 amino acids: CASSPGANAGELFF. CDR3 nucleotides: TGTGCCAGTAGTCCAGGGGCGAATGCCGGGGAGCTGTTTTTT.